The 13 T cell receptor beta chains below come from one sample, sequenced in a study of control samples from healthy donors and cancer patients. Some clones are missing from TCRdb's copy, which holds only in-frame ones; the method was immunoSEQ multiplex PCR. The sample lists fewer than 20,000 clones, roughly 91% occurring once. The sequenced material came from PBMCs. These TCRs come from a man aged 55 to 70 with head and neck cancer.

CDR3 sequence reads: CASSLVGSNQPQHF. The DNA of the CDR3 is TGTGCCAGCAGCTTAGTGGGCAGCAATCAGCCCCAGCATTTT. J is TRBJ1-5 and V is TRBV7-8, with D unresolved. Trimming left V 1 base short and J 1 base short, with 5 bases between. Per germline, CDR1 SGHVS and CDR2 FQNEAQ. CDR3 length: 14 amino acids. Supplemented by reference TRBV7-8 and TRBJ1-5, the full variable domain reads GAGVSQSPRYKVAKRGQDVALRCDPISGHVSLFWYQQALGQGPEFLTYFQNEAQLDKSGLPSDRFFAERPEGSVSTLKIQRTQQEDSAVYLCASSLVGSNQPQHFGDGTRLSIL.

The chain is built from TRBV5-4 and TRBJ1-3; weak D call: TRBD1 (6 bases). Per the germline V gene, CDR1 is SGHNT and CDR2 is YYREEE (reference sequence). The CDR3 is 14 amino acids. With 2 bases removed from V and 3 bases from J, the gap between germline ends came to 9 bases. DNA for the CDR3: TGTGCCAGCAGCTTTACAGGGAGTGGAAACACCATATATTTT. This translates into CASSFTGSGNTIYF.

The chain uses TRBV5-4 and TRBJ2-3; weak D call: TRBD2 (8 bases). V lost 5 bases and J lost 1, with 14 bases in between. The CDR3 runs to 15 residues. Germline V CDR1 and CDR2: SGHNT, YYREEE (reference sequence). CDR3 in amino acids: CASSREGARTDTQYF. The CDR3 DNA follows: TGTGCCAGCAGTCGGGAGGGGGCACGCACAGATACGCAGTATTTT.

This clone has just one count. The J gene is TRBJ1-5, the V gene TRBV27; D might be TRBD1 (6 bases). CDR1 MNHEY and CDR2 SMNVEV come from the germline V gene (reference sequence). The CDR3 totals 14 residues. Trimming took 1 base from V and 6 from J, leaving 10 bases between them. The CDR3 here is CASSLWQGFQPQHF. The CDR3 DNA is TGTGCCAGCAGTTTATGGCAGGGGTTTCAGCCCCAGCATTTT.

The chain uses TRBV28 and TRBJ2-5, with a possible D match to TRBD2 (5 bases). V was shortened by 2 bases and J by 5 bases, with 12 bases between the two germline ends. Germline CDR1 and CDR2: MDHEN and SYDVKM. The CDR3 has 14 amino acids. CDR3 region: CASSLGGVGETQYF. The CDR3, as DNA: TGTGCCAGCAGTTTAGGAGGCGTGGGGGAGACCCAGTACTTC.

This clone occurred once. The CDR3 reads CAISGGYPDTQYF. CDR3 coding DNA: TGTGCCATCAGTGGAGGGTACCCAGATACGCAGTATTTT. The chain links TRBV10-3 to TRBJ2-3; a weak D match, TRBD2 (5 bases). The CDR3 extends over 13 amino acids. The V end lost 4 bases, the J end lost 4 bases, and 9 bases lay between the germline ends. The V gene's germline CDR1 is ENHRY and CDR2 SYGVKD.

The chain joins TRBV7-9 to TRBJ2-1; D tentatively reads TRBD1 or TRBD2 (5 bases each). The germline CDR1 and CDR2 sequences are SEHNR and FQNEAQ (reference sequence). The CDR3 extends over 15 amino acids. Trimming stripped 9 bases from V and 5 bases from J, with 20 bases between. The CDR3 protein is CASNGKYQGDNEQFF. In DNA, the CDR3 is TGTGCCAGTAACGGAAAATACCAGGGAGACAATGAGCAGTTCTTC.

This chain joins TRBV2 and TRBJ1-2; D possibly corresponds to TRBD1 (5 bases). The length of the CDR3 is 15 residues. Germline CDR1 and CDR2: SNHLY and FYNNEI. V gave up 5 bases and J gave up 6 bases, with 19 bases separating them. CDR3 nucleotide sequence: TGTGCCAGCAGTCCTGACAGTTTTTTACACAATGGCTACACCTTC. Translating gives CASSPDSFLHNGYTF.

CDR3: CASSQGATGELFF. The DNA for the CDR3 is TGTGCCAGCAGCCAAGGGGCCACCGGGGAGCTGTTTTTT. This chain connects TRBV3-1 (or the pseudogene TRBV3-2) to TRBJ2-2; D unresolved. V lost 1 base and J 4 bases, leaving 4 bases between the germline ends. Germline V gene sequence: CDR1 LGHDT, CDR2 YNNKEL (reference sequence). The CDR3 is 13 amino acids.

V gene TRBV6-6 combines with J gene TRBJ1-5, with D maybe TRBD1 (6 bases). Germline V CDR1 and CDR2: MNHNY, SVGAGI (reference sequence). This CDR3 contains 13 residues. The V gene lost 5 bases and the J gene lost 4 bases, with 9 bases spanning the gap. DNA of the CDR3: TGTGCCAGCAGTACACAGGGTAATCAGCCCCAGCATTTT. Protein: CASSTQGNQPQHF.

The chain joins TRBV5-6 to TRBJ2-5; 12 bases are shared with TRBD2. V trimming: 1 base; J trimming: 5 bases; junction bases outside the gene matches: 6. This CDR3 has 16 amino acids. CDR1 and CDR2 from the germline V gene are SGHDT and YYEEEE. The CDR3 reads CASSLSLAGGPETQYF. The CDR3, as DNA: TGTGCCAGCAGCTTGTCGCTAGCGGGGGGGCCGGAGACCCAGTACTTC.

There are a few counts of this clone. The chain employs TRBV6-5 and TRBJ1-4, with no clear D. CDR3 length equals 16 residues. V lost 4 bases, J lost 8 bases, and 20 bases lay in between. Germline V CDR1 and CDR2: MNHEY, SVGAGI. The CDR3 DNA is TGTGCCAGCAGTTTTACATGGCGGACGTCGCGAGAAAAACTGTTTTTT. Its translation: CASSFTWRTSREKLFF.

V is TRBV9 and J is TRBJ2-6, with D unclear. Between the trimmed V and J ends, which lost 0 bases and 0 bases, there was a span of 13 bases. CDR1 and CDR2 (germline): SGDLS, YYNGEE. This CDR3 spans 18 amino acids. CDR3 nucleotides: TGTGCCAGCAGCGTAGGTCACGGACCGATCTCTGGGGCCAACGTCCTGACTTTC. Its translation is CASSVGHGPISGANVLTF.